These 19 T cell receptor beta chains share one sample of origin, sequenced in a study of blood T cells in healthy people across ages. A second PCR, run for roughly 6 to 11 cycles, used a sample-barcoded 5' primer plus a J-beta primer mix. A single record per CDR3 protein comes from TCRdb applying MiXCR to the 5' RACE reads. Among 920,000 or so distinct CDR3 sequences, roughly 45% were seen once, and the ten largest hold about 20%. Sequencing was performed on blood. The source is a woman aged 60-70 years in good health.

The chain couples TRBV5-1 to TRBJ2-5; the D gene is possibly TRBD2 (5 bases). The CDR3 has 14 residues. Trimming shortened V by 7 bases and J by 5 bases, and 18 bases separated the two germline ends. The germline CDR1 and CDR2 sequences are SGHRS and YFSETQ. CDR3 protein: CASSAGGSLETQYF. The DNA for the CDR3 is TGCGCCAGCTCCGCAGGAGGTAGCTTGGAGACCCAGTACTTC.

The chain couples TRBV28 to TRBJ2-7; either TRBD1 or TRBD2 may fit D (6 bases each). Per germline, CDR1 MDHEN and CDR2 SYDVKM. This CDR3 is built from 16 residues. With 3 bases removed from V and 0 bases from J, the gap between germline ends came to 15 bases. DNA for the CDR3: TGTGCCAGCAGTTTGCCCGGGGGCGTCCTCTCCTACGAGCAGTACTTC. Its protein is CASSLPGGVLSYEQYF. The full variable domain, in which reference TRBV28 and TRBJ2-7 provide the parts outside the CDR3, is DVKVTQSSRYLVKRTGEKVFLECVQDMDHENMFWYRQDPGLGLRLIYFSYDVKMKEKGDIPEGYSVSREKKERFSLILESASTNQTSMYLCASSLPGGVLSYEQYFGPGTRLTVT.

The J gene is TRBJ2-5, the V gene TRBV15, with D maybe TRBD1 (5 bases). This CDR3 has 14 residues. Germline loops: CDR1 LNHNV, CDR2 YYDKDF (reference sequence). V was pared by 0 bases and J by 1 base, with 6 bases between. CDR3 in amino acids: CATSREQGQETQYF. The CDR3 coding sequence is TGTGCCACCAGCAGAGAGCAGGGCCAAGAGACCCAGTACTTC.

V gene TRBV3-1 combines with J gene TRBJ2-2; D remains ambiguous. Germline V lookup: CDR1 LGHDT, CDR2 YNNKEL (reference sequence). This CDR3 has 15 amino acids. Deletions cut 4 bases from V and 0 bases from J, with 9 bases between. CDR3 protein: CASSRNQANTGELFF. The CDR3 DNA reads TGTGCCAGCAGCCGAAACCAGGCGAACACCGGGGAGCTGTTTTTT.

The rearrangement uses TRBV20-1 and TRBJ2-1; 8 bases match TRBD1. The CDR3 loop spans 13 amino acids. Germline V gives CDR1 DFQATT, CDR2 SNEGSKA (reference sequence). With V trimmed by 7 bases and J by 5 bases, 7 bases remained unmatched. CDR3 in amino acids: CSGGQGAHNEQFF. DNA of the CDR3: TGCAGTGGGGGCCAGGGGGCCCACAATGAGCAGTTCTTC.

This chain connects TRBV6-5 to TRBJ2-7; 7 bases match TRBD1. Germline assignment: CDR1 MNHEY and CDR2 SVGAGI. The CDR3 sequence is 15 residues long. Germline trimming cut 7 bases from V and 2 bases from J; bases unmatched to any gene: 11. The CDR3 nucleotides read TGTGCCAGCACCATCGGGACAGACCGAACCTACGAGCAGTACTTC. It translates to CASTIGTDRTYEQYF.

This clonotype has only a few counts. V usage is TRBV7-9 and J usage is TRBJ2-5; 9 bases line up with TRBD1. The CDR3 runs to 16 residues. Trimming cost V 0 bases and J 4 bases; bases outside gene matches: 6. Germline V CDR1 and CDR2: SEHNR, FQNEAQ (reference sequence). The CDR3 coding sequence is TGTGCCAGCAGCTTAGCACGGGACAGGGTTGGAGAGACCCAGTACTTC. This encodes CASSLARDRVGETQYF.

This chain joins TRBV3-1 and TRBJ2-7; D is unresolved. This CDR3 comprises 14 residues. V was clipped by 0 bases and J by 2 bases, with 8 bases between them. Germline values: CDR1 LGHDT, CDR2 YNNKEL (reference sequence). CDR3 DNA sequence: TGTGCCAGCAGCCAAGATCTATCGACCTACGAGCAGTACTTC. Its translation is CASSQDLSTYEQYF.

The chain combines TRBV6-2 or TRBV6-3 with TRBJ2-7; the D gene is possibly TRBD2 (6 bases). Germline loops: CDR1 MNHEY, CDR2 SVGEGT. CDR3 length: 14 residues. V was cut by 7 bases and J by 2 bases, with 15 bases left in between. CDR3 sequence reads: CASTHGSLAYEQYF. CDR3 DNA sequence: TGTGCCAGCACACACGGGAGTCTCGCCTACGAGCAGTACTTC.

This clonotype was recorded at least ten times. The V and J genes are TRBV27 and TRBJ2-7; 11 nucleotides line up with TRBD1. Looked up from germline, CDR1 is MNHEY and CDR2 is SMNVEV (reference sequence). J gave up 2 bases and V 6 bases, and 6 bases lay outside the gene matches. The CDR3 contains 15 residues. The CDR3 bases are TGTGCCAGCAGCTTCGGGACAGGGGGTACCTACGAGCAGTACTTC. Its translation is CASSFGTGGTYEQYF.

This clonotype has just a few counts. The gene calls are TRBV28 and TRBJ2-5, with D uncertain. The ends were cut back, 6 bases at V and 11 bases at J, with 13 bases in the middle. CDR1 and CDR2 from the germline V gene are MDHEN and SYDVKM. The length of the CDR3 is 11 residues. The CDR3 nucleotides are TGTGCCAGCAGCCTCAGACAAGAGCAGTACTTC. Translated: CASSLRQEQYF.

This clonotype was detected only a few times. The CDR3 reads CASSWSSGTHNEQFF. As DNA, the CDR3 is TGCGCCAGCAGCTGGTCTAGCGGGACCCACAATGAGCAGTTCTTC. V gene TRBV5-1 combines with J gene TRBJ2-1; 9 bases align to TRBD2. The CDR3 covers 15 residues. V dropped 3 bases and J dropped 5; count of bases not matched to a gene: 6. Per the germline V gene, CDR1 is SGHRS and CDR2 is YFSETQ.

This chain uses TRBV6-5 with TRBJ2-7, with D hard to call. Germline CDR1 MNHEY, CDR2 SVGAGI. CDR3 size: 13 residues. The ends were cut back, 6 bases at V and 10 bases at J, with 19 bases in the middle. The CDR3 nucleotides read TGTGCCAGCAGCTTAGCTCCCGGTGGTAATCAGTACTTC. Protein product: CASSLAPGGNQYF.

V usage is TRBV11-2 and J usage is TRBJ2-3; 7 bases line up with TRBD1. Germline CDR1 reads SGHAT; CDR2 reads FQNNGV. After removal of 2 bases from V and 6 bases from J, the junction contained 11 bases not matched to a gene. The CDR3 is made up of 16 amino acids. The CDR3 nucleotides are TGTGCCAGCAGCTTAATTTTACAGGGGCCTCACGATACGCAGTATTTT. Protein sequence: CASSLILQGPHDTQYF.

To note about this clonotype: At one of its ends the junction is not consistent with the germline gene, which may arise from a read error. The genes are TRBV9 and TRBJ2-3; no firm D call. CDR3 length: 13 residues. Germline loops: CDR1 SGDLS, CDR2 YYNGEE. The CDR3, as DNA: TGTACCAGCAGCGTAGCCTTTACAGATACGCAGTATTTT. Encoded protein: CTSSVAFTDTQYF.

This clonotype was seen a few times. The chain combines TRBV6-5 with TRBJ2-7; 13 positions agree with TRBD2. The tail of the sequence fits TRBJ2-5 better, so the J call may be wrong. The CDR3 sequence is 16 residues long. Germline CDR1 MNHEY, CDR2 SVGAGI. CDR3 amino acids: CASSSRTSGRGETQYF. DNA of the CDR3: TGTGCCAGCAGTTCCCGGACTAGCGGGAGAGGAGAGACCCAGTACTTC.

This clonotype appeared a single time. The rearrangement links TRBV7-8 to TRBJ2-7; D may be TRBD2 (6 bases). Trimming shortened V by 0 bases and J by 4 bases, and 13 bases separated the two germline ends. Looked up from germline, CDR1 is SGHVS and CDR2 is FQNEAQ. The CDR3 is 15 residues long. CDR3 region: CASSLAPGEGYEQYF. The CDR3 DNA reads TGTGCCAGCAGCTTAGCGCCGGGAGAAGGTTACGAGCAGTACTTC.

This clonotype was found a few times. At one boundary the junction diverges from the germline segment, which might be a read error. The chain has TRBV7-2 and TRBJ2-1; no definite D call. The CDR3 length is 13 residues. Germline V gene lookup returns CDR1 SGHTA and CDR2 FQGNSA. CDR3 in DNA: TGTGCCAGCAGCGTAGCCGCAGTCAATGAGCAGTTCTTT. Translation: CASSVAAVNEQFF.

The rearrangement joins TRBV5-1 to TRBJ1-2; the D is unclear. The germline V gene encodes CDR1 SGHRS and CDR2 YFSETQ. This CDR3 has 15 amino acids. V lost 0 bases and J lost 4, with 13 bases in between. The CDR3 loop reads CASSLGMAGAYGYTF. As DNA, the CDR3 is TGCGCCAGCAGCTTGGGAATGGCAGGAGCCTATGGCTACACCTTC.